These 10 T cell receptor beta chains were sequenced from one sample in a study of blood T cell repertoires in COVID-19. The table came from immunoSEQ multiplex PCR; TCRdb's copy has only in-frame clones and leaves some out. This table has 70,000 to 90,000 clones, around 85% appearing once. What was sequenced was peripheral blood. The source of these receptors is a man between 65 and 80 years old with acute or convalescent COVID-19.

This clone has only one observation. V and J are TRBV18 and TRBJ2-1; the D is unclear. Per the germline V gene, CDR1 is KGHSH and CDR2 is LQKENI. This CDR3 has 13 amino acids. Trimming removed 1 base at V and 6 bases at J, with 7 bases between. CDR3 bases: TGTGCCAGCTCACCACAGACAACCAATGAGCAGTTCTTC. Encoded protein: CASSPQTTNEQFF. Together with reference TRBV18 and TRBJ2-1, the CDR3 gives the full variable domain: NAGVMQNPRHLVRRRGQEARLRCSPMKGHSHVYWYRQLPEEGLKFMVYLQKENIIDESGMPKERFSAEFPKEGPSILRIQQVVRGDSAAYFCASSPQTTNEQFFGPGTRLTVL.

The chain uses TRBV9 and TRBJ2-3; 16 bases fit TRBD2. Germline V gene sequence: CDR1 SGDLS, CDR2 YYNGEE. The CDR3 runs 16 residues. With V trimmed by 4 bases and J by 6 bases, 5 bases remained unmatched. CDR3 sequence (DNA): TGTGCCAGCAGCCCAGGGACTAGCGGGGGGGCGGATACGCAGTATTTT. Encoded protein: CASSPGTSGGADTQYF. The whole variable domain, remainder taken from reference TRBV9 and TRBJ2-3, is DSGVTQTPKHLITATGQRVTLRCSPRSGDLSVYWYQQSLDQGLQFLIQYYNGEERAKGNILERFSAQQFPDLHSELNLSSLELGDSALYFCASSPGTSGGADTQYFGPGTRLTVL.

This chain connects TRBV2 to TRBJ2-1; 9 positions agree with TRBD2. V shed 1 base and J 5 bases; nucleotides not matched to a gene: 3. CDR3 length equals 15 residues. The germline CDR1 and CDR2 sequences are SNHLY and FYNNEI. The CDR3 DNA reads TGTGCCAGCAGTGAAGTTGCGGGGGGGGACAATGAGCAGTTCTTC. Translating gives CASSEVAGGDNEQFF.

The J gene is TRBJ2-1, the V gene TRBV7-3; 11 bases agree with TRBD2. From germline, CDR1 is SGHTA and CDR2 FQGTGA. CDR3 length: 15 residues. The junction had 4 bases not matched to a gene; V was cut back by 2 bases and J by 7 bases. The CDR3, as DNA: TGTGCCAGCAGCTTACTAGCGGGGGGTAAAAATGAGCAGTTCTTC. It is translated as CASSLLAGGKNEQFF.

This clone turned up a few times. V usage is TRBV5-1 and J usage is TRBJ2-1; tentative D call: TRBD2 (6 bases). CDR3 size: 15 residues. V lost 2 bases, J lost 0 bases, and 9 bases lay in between. CDR1 is SGHRS, CDR2 YFSETQ, per germline. The CDR3 DNA is TGCGCCAGCAGCTTAGGGACTTCCTCCTACAATGAGCAGTTCTTC. Translated: CASSLGTSSYNEQFF.

The rearrangement links TRBV29-1 to TRBJ1-4; 7 nucleotides match TRBD1. Germline trimming cut 7 bases from V and 4 bases from J; bases unmatched to any gene: 6. The CDR3 covers 13 residues. Germline V lookup: CDR1 SQVTM, CDR2 ANQGSEA. CDR3 in DNA: TGCAGCGCCACCGACAGGGTTAATGAAAAACTGTTTTTT. Protein sequence: CSATDRVNEKLFF.

The chain has TRBV27 and TRBJ2-1; D is undetermined. CDR3 size: 14 residues. The V gene lost 8 bases and the J gene lost 0 bases, with 11 bases spanning the gap. Germline V CDR1 and CDR2: MNHEY, SMNVEV (reference sequence). The CDR3 loop is CASGDMSSYNEQFF. The CDR3 DNA reads TGTGCCAGCGGTGATATGAGCTCCTACAATGAGCAGTTCTTC.

The chain recombines TRBV18 with TRBJ2-6; 7 bases are a match to TRBD2. This CDR3 contains 15 residues. Germline V CDR1 and CDR2: KGHSH, LQKENI. The trim removed 3 bases at V and 3 bases at J, leaving 2 bases unmatched. The CDR3: CASSPGGSGANVLTF. CDR3 coding DNA: TGTGCCAGCTCACCGGGAGGGAGTGGGGCCAACGTCCTGACTTTC.

This rearrangement joins TRBV11-3 to TRBJ2-3; no firm D call. The CDR3 consists of 13 residues. Germline CDR1 SGHNT, CDR2 YENEEA. V was cut by 0 bases and J by 2 bases, with 3 bases left in between. The CDR3, as DNA: TGTGCCAGCAGCTTAGATCTCACAGATACGCAGTATTTT. Translation: CASSLDLTDTQYF. Combining the CDR3 with reference TRBV11-3 and TRBJ2-3 gives the whole variable domain EAGVVQSPRYKIIEKKQPVAFWCNPISGHNTLYWYLQNLGQGPELLIRYENEEAVDDSQLPKDRFSAERLKGVDSTLKIQPAELGDSAVYLCASSLDLTDTQYFGPGTRLTVL.

This sequence joins TRBV6-5 and TRBJ1-4, with D possibly matching TRBD1 (5 bases). Germline CDR1 reads MNHEY; CDR2 reads SVGAGI. The V and J ends lost 0 bases and 8 bases respectively, with 13 bases between them. The CDR3 is made up of 15 amino acids. DNA of the CDR3: TGTGCCAGCAGTTACTCCCGCGGGGCGGAGGAAAAACTGTTTTTT. It is translated as CASSYSRGAEEKLFF.